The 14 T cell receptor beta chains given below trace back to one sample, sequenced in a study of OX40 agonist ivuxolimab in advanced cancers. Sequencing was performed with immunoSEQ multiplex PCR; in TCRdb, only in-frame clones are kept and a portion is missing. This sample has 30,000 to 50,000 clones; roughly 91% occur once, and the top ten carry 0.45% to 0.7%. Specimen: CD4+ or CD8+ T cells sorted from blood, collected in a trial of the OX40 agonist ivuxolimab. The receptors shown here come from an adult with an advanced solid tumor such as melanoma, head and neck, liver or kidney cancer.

CDR3 coding DNA: TGTGCCAGCAGCCCATATGGGGGAATCACCGGGGAGCTGTTTTTT. Its translation is CASSPYGGITGELFF. The chain uses TRBV11-2 and TRBJ2-2; D possibly uses TRBD1 or TRBD2 (5 bases each). This CDR3 contains 15 residues. The V and J ends lost 5 bases and 4 bases respectively, with 14 bases between them. From germline, CDR1 is SGHAT and CDR2 FQNNGV. Together with reference TRBV11-2 and TRBJ2-2, the CDR3 gives the full variable domain: EAGVAQSPRYKIIEKRQSVAFWCNPISGHATLYWYQQILGQGPKLLIQFQNNGVVDDSQLPKDRFSAERLKGVDSTLKIQPAKLEDSAVYLCASSPYGGITGELFFGEGSRLTVL.

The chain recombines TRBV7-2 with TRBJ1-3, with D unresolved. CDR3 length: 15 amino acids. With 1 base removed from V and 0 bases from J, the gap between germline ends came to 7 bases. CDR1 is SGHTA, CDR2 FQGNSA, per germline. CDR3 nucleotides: TGTGCCAGCAGCTTAGTGGCGAGCTCTGGAAACACCATATATTTT. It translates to CASSLVASSGNTIYF.

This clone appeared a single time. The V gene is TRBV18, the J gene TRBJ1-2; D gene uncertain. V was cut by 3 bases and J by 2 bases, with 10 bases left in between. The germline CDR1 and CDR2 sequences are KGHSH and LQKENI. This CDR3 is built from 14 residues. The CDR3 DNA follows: TGTGCCAGCTCACCGATTAAGCAGAACTATGGCTACACCTTC. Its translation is CASSPIKQNYGYTF.

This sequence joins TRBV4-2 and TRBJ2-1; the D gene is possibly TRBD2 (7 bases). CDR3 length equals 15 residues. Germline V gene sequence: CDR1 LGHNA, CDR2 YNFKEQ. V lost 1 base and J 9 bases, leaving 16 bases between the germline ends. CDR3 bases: TGTGCCAGCAGCCAAGCGAGGGAGGGGGTGAGTGAGCAGTTCTTC. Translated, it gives CASSQAREGVSEQFF.

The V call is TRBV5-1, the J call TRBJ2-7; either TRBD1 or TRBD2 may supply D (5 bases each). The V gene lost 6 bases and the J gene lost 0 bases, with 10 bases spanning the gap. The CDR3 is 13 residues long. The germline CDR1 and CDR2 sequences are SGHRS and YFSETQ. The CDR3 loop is CASTPGASYEQYF. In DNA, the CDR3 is TGCGCCAGCACCCCCGGGGCCTCCTACGAGCAGTACTTC.

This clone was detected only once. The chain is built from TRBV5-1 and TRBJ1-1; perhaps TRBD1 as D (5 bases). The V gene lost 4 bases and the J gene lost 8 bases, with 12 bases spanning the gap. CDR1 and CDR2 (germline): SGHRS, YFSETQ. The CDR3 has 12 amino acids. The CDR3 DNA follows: TGCGCCAGCAGCCCCCCGGGGGGAGAAGCTTTCTTT. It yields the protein CASSPPGGEAFF.

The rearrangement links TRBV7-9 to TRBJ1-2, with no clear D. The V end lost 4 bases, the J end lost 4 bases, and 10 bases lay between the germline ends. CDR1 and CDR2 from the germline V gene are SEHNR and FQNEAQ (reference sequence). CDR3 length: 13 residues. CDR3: CASSSEDTYGYTF. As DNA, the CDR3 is TGTGCCAGCAGCTCCGAGGATACCTATGGCTACACCTTC.

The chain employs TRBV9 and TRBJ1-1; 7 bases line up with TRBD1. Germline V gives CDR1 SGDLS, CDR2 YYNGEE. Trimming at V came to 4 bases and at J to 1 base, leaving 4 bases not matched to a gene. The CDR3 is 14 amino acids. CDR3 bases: TGTGCCAGCAGCCGACAGGGTCAGAACACTGAAGCTTTCTTT. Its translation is CASSRQGQNTEAFF. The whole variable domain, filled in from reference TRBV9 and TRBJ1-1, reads DSGVTQTPKHLITATGQRVTLRCSPRSGDLSVYWYQQSLDQGLQFLIQYYNGEERAKGNILERFSAQQFPDLHSELNLSSLELGDSALYFCASSRQGQNTEAFFGQGTRLTVV.

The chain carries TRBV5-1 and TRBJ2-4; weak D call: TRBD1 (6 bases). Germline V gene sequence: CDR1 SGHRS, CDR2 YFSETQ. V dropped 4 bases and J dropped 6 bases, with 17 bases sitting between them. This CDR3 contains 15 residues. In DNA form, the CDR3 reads TGCGCCAGCAGCCCTGAGGCAGGGGATGCAAACATTCAGTACTTC. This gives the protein CASSPEAGDANIQYF.

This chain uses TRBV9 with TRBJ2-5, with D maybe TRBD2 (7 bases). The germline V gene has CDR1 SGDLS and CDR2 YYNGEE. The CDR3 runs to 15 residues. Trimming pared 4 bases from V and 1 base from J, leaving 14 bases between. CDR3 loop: CASSLGGGPQETQYF. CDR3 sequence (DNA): TGTGCCAGCAGCCTGGGGGGGGGCCCCCAAGAGACCCAGTACTTC.

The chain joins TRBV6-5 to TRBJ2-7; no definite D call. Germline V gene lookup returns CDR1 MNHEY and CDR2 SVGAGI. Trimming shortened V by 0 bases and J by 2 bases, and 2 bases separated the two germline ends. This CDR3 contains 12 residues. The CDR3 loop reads CASSYSAYEQYF. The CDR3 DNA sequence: TGTGCCAGCAGTTACTCAGCCTACGAGCAGTACTTC.

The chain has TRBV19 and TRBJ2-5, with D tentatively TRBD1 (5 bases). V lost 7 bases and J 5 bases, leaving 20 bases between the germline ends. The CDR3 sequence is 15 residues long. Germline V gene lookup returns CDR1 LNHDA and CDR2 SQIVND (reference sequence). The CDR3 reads CASTKGVYPRETQYF. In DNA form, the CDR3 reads TGTGCCAGTACCAAAGGGGTCTACCCCCGCGAGACCCAGTACTTC. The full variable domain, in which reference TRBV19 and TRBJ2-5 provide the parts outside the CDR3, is DGGITQSPKYLFRKEGQNVTLSCEQNLNHDAMYWYRQDPGQGLRLIYYSQIVNDFQKGDIAEGYSVSREKKESFPLTVTSAQKNPTAFYLCASTKGVYPRETQYFGPGTRLLVL.

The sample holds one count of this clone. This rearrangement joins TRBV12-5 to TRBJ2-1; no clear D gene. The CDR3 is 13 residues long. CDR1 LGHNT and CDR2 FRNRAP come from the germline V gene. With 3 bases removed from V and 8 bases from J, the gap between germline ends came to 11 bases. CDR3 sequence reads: CASGLQLMDEQFF. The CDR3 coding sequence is TGTGCTAGTGGTTTACAACTGATGGATGAGCAGTTCTTC. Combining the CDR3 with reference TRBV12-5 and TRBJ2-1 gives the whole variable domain DARVTQTPRHKVTEMGQEVTMRCQPILGHNTVFWYRQTMMQGLELLAYFRNRAPLDDSGMPKDRFSAEMPDATLATLKIQPSEPRDSAVYFCASGLQLMDEQFFGPGTRLTVL.

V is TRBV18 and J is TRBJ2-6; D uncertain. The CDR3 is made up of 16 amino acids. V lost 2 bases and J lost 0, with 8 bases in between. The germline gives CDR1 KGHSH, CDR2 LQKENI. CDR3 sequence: CASSPGFDSGANVLTF. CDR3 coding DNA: TGTGCCAGCTCACCAGGGTTTGACTCTGGGGCCAACGTCCTGACTTTC.